The 5 T cell receptor beta chains reported below all come from one sample, sequenced in a study of siplizumab effects on memory and regulatory T cells. Libraries were prepared by immunoSEQ multiplex PCR; TCRdb keeps only in-frame clonotypes and omits some of them. The data contain about 100,000 clones, less than 95% of them seen just once; the ten biggest clones take up about 0.6%. Sequencing input: Tregs sorted from blood. These receptors all stem from a human donor in good health.

This chain connects TRBV5-1 to TRBJ2-1; TRBD1 matches 8 bases. Germline CDR1 and CDR2: SGHRS and YFSETQ. Unmatched junction bases numbered 5, after V lost 4 bases and J lost 5 bases. The CDR3 runs to 14 residues. The CDR3 DNA is TGCGCCAGCAGCGTTCAACAGGGGGACAATGAGCAGTTCTTC. This sequence encodes CASSVQQGDNEQFF.

This chain joins TRBV19 and TRBJ1-2, with TRBD1 identical over 7 bases. Unmatched junction bases numbered 10, after V lost 7 bases and J lost 2 bases. Germline CDR1 is LNHDA and CDR2 is SQIVND (reference sequence). The CDR3 is made up of 15 amino acids. In DNA form, the CDR3 reads TGTGCCAGTAACGTACCAGGGGGATGGAACTATGGCTACACCTTC. Its translation: CASNVPGGWNYGYTF.

The chain combines TRBV7-8 with TRBJ2-5; 9 bases are a match to TRBD2. Germline V gene data show CDR1 as SGHVS and CDR2 as FQNEAQ. V shed 1 base and J 0 bases; nucleotides not matched to a gene: 9. This CDR3 contains 18 residues. In nucleotides, the CDR3 is TGTGCCAGCAGCTTAGTTTTAGGGGTAGCGGGGGACCAAGAGACCCAGTACTTC. Its translation is CASSLVLGVAGDQETQYF.

J is TRBJ1-2 and V is TRBV7-9; weak D call: TRBD1 (5 bases). The CDR3 loop spans 13 amino acids. The germline gives CDR1 SEHNR, CDR2 FQNEAQ (reference sequence). The V end was cut by 8 bases, the J end by 5 bases, with 15 bases between. DNA of the CDR3: TGTGCCAGCGGCGAAAGGGGACTGTATGGCTACACCTTC. Translating gives CASGERGLYGYTF. Drawing the rest from reference TRBV7-9 and TRBJ1-2, the complete variable domain is DTGVSQNPRHKITKRGQNVTFRCDPISEHNRLYWYRQTLGQGPEFLTYFQNEAQLEKSRLLSDRFSAERPKGSFSTLEIQRTEQGDSAMYLCASGERGLYGYTFGSGTRLTVV.

CDR3 protein: CASSSRSLYEQYF. The CDR3, as DNA: TGTGCCAGCAGCTCGCGAAGTCTCTACGAGCAGTACTTC. The chain joins TRBV7-2 to TRBJ2-7; D is unresolved. The V and J ends lost 4 bases and 3 bases respectively, with 10 bases between them. The CDR3 consists of 13 residues. Germline V CDR1 and CDR2: SGHTA, FQGNSA.